A single sample is the source of the 9 T cell receptor beta chains below, sequenced in a study of regulatory T cells in long-lasting Graves disease (dated by TCRdb to about 2021). Library construction relied on multiplex PCR. Instrument on record: Illumina HiSeq 4000. TCR beta libraries were built with iRepertoire HTBI primers and Arm-PCR amplification of CDR3 regions. The public reads were quality trimmed at Q25 with fastp and then assembled into clones with MiXCR by TCRdb, keeping productive beta chains. Each CDR3 protein appears once, grouped with its most common genes and DNA. This sample gives about 660,000 distinct CDR3 sequences in total; about 32% of them show up just once. The biggest ten clones account for 40% to 55% of the sample. Interpreted using the paper, the time point label stands for: persistent/refractory GD, antithyroid drugs over 5 years with positive TRAb. For both TCR sequencing and RNA sequencing, RNA was extracted from PBMCs in TRIzol.

The starting material was peripheral blood mononuclear cells (PBMCs), obtained when the disease was refractory, from a patient treated with antithyroid drugs. The receptors come from a female donor with Graves disease.

This clonotype has more than one count but fewer than ten. The chain combines TRBV5-1 with TRBJ2-7, with 7 bases matching TRBD2. In germline, CDR1 is SGHRS, CDR2 YFSETQ. Germline trimming cut 3 bases from V and 1 base from J; bases unmatched to any gene: 13. This CDR3 is built from 17 residues. For the CDR3, the DNA is TGCGCCAGCAGCTCCGGACTAGAAGCGTTGCCTTCCTACGAGCAGTACTTC. It translates to CASSSGLEALPSYEQYF.

This chain joins TRBV13 and TRBJ2-7; 11 bases align to TRBD2. The germline CDR1 and CDR2 sequences are PRHDT and FYEKMQ (reference sequence). CDR3 length: 18 amino acids. The V segment lost 3 bases and the J segment 2 bases; nucleotides outside the gene matches: 12. The CDR3 DNA reads as TGTGCCAGCAGCTTTGGGGTAGCGGGAGGGCTAATCCCCTACGAGCAGTACTTC. Its translation is CASSFGVAGGLIPYEQYF.

The CDR3 DNA sequence: TGTGCCAGCAGCTCTAGCGGAGAGAACACCGGGGAGCTGTTTTTT. This gives the protein CASSSSGENTGELFF. The chain combines TRBV11-2 with TRBJ2-2, with 7 bases matching TRBD2. Germline trimming cut 4 bases from V and 1 base from J; bases unmatched to any gene: 3. The CDR3 spans 15 residues. Germline values: CDR1 SGHAT, CDR2 FQNNGV.

The chain employs TRBV7-2 and TRBJ1-3; D is uncertain. The CDR3 covers 16 residues. V was shortened by 5 bases and J by 0 bases, with 14 bases between the two germline ends. Looked up from germline, CDR1 is SGHTA and CDR2 is FQGNSA. As DNA, the CDR3 is TGTGCCAGCAGCCAAGTGCTGGGCAGCTCTGGAAACACCATATATTTT. Protein: CASSQVLGSSGNTIYF.

This clonotype was observed a handful of times. This chain uses TRBV10-2 with TRBJ2-5; 14 nucleotides agree with TRBD2. This CDR3 contains 17 residues. The V segment lost 5 bases and the J segment 4 bases; nucleotides outside the gene matches: 9. Germline V CDR1 and CDR2: WSHSY, SAAADI. The DNA of the CDR3 is TGCGCCAGCAGTCGTATGACTAGCGGGAGGGCCGGAGAGACCCAGTACTTC. Translation: CASSRMTSGRAGETQYF.

The chain couples TRBV11-2 to TRBJ2-7; TRBD1 agrees at 9 bases. J was trimmed by 2 bases and V by 2 bases; bases with no gene match: 4. Per the germline V gene, CDR1 is SGHAT and CDR2 is FQNNGV. This CDR3 is built from 15 residues. For the CDR3, the DNA is TGTGCCAGCAGCTTACTCCGGGACAGGGCCTACGAGCAGTACTTC. Translated: CASSLLRDRAYEQYF.

The J gene is TRBJ1-1, the V gene TRBV19, with D maybe TRBD1 (5 bases). With 3 bases removed from V and 0 bases from J, the gap between germline ends came to 14 bases. This CDR3 spans 16 amino acids. Germline CDR1 is LNHDA and CDR2 is SQIVND (reference sequence). The CDR3 loop is CASSIRQGLMNTEAFF. The CDR3, as DNA: TGTGCCAGTAGTATCAGGCAGGGCCTTATGAACACTGAAGCTTTCTTT.

Concerning this clonotype: A much more abundant neighbour one base away suggests this may be a read error. The V gene is TRBV2, the J gene TRBJ2-7; D possibly matches TRBD1 or TRBD2 (5 bases each). Between the trimmed V and J ends, which lost 5 bases and 4 bases, there was a span of 18 bases. The CDR3 spans 15 residues. In germline, CDR1 is SNHLY, CDR2 FYNNEI. In DNA, the CDR3 is TGTGCCAGCAGTAAAACCGGGGCAGGGTGGTACGAGCAGTACTTC. It codes for CASSKTGAGWYEQYF.

The sample holds many counts of this clonotype. The V and J genes are TRBV12-3 or TRBV12-4 and TRBJ1-2, with 12 bases that match TRBD1. The CDR3 spans 22 residues. J was trimmed by 0 bases and V by 4 bases; bases with no gene match: 21. CDR3 sequence: CASSSPTRDRGQDLTSNYGYTF. The CDR3 DNA sequence: TGTGCCAGCAGTTCACCGACCCGGGACAGGGGGCAAGACCTAACTTCTAACTATGGCTACACCTTC.